This T cell receptor (beta chain) was found in a study of blood T cell repertoires in COVID-19. Across the study: The samples span acute and convalescent COVID-19 from the United States, Italy and Spain. PBMCs, B-cell-depleted T cells, or T cells were the source of the cDNA or gDNA that made up the material.

Original methodology: By means of reference gene primer amplification, nucleated cell counts were estimated. Assay used: immunoSEQ multiplex PCR; TCRdb lists only in-frame clones, some missing. V and J calls plus clone size are reproduced from that table; the DNA served to infer D and trimming. This sample has 95,000 to 100,000 clones, with about 84% found just once. Germline assignment: CDR1 SGHTA and CDR2 FQGTGA. V was trimmed by 5 bases and J by 5 bases, leaving 16 bases between them. The CDR3 loop spans 16 amino acids. The sample comprised peripheral blood. This TCR derives from a human donor in a cohort sampled during active COVID-19. The chain is built from TRBV7-3 and TRBJ1-6; the D gene is possibly TRBD1 (6 bases). CDR3 sequence: CASSLSGQLNNSPLHF. CDR3 bases: TGTGCCAGCAGCCTATCGGGACAACTCAATAATTCACCCCTCCACTTT.